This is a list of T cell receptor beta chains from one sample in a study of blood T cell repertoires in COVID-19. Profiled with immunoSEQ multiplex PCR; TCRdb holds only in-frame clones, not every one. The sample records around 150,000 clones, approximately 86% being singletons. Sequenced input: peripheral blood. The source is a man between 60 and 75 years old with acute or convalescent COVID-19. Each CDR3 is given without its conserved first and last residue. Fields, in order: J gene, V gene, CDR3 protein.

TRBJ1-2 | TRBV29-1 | SVPGGSGAGGYT
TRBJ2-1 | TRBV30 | AWSAQGGGNEQF
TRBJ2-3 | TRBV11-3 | ASSSGTSGRKDTQY
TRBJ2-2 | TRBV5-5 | ASSFLGRQTGELF
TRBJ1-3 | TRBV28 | ASSPRGGDSGNTIY
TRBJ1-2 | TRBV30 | AWSNRAYGYT
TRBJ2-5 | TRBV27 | ASRRRLATQETQY
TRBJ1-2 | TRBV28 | ASSLDSNYGYT
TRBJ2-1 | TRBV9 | ASSFSDSGGEQF
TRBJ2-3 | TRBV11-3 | ASSPSAGTQY
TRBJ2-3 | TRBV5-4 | ASSEGLAGGEDTQY
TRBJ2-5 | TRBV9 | ASSVSPTAQETQY
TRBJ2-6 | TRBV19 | ASSPGTGVSGANVLT
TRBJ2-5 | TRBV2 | AGRTDEETQY
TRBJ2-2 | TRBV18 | ASSPRREGGELF
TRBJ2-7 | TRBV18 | ASSSTYEQY
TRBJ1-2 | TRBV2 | ASSSERGALNYGYT
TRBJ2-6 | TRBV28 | ASSLILAGGANVLT
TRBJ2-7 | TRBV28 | ASSIARRLEQY
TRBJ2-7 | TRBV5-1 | ASSLEPGGDAPYEQY
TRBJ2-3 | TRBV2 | ASNRDSGTQY
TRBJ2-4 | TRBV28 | ASSSMGGAKNIQY
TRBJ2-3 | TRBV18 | ASRPPGRANTQY
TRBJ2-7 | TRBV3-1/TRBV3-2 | ASSLQGAREQY
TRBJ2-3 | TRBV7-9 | ASSLGLAETDTQY
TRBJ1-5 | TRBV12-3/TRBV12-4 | ASSFGADQPQH